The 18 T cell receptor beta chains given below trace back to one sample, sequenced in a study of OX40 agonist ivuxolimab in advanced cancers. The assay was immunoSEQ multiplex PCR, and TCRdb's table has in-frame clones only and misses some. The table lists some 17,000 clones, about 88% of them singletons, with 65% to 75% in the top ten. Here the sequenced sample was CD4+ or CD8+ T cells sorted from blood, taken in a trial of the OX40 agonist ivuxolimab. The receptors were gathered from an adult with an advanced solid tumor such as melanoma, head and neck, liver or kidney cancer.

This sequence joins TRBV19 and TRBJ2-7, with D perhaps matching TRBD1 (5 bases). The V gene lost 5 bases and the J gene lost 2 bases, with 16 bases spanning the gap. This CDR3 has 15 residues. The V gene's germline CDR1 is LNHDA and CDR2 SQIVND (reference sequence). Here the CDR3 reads CASSVRQKSPYEQYF. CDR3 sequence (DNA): TGTGCCAGTAGTGTTCGACAGAAGTCGCCCTACGAGCAGTACTTC. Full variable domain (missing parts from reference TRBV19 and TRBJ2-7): DGGITQSPKYLFRKEGQNVTLSCEQNLNHDAMYWYRQDPGQGLRLIYYSQIVNDFQKGDIAEGYSVSREKKESFPLTVTSAQKNPTAFYLCASSVRQKSPYEQYFGPGTRLTVT.

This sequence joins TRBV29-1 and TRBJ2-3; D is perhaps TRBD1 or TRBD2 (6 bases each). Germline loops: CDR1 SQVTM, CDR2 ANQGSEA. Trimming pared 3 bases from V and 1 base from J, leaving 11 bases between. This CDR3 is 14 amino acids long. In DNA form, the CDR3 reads TGCAGCGTTGAGGGGGGCATCGGCACAGATACGCAGTATTTT. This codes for CSVEGGIGTDTQYF.

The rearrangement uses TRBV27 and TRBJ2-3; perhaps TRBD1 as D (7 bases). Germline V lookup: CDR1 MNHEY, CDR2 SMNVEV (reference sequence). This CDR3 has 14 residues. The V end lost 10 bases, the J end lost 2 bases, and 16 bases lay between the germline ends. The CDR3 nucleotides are TGTGCCACCCAGGGGGGAGGACTCACAGATACGCAGTATTTT. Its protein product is CATQGGGLTDTQYF.

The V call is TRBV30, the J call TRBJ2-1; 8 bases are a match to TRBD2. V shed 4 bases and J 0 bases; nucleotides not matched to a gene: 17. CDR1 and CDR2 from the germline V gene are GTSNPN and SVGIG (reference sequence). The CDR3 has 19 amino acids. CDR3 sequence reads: CAWNLGLVSGTSSYNEQFF. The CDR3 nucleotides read TGTGCCTGGAACTTGGGGCTGGTTAGCGGGACGAGCTCCTACAATGAGCAGTTCTTC.

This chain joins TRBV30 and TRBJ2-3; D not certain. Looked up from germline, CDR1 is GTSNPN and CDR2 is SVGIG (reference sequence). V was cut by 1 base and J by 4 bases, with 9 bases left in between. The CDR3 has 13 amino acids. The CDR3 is CAWSDYLADTQYF. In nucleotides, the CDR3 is TGTGCCTGGAGTGATTACCTTGCAGATACGCAGTATTTT. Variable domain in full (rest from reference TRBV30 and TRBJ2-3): SQTIHQWPATLVQPVGSPLSLECTVEGTSNPNLYWYRQAAGRGLQLLFYSVGIGQISSEVPQNLSASRPQDRQFILSSKKLLLSDSGFYLCAWSDYLADTQYFGPGTRLTVL.

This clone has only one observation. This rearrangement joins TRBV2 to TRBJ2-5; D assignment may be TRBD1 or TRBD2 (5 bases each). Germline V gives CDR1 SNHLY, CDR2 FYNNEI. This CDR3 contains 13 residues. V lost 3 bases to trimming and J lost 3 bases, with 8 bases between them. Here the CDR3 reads CASSEGDEETQYF. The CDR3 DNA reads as TGTGCCAGCAGTGAGGGGGACGAAGAGACCCAGTACTTC. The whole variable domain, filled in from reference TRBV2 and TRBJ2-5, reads EPEVTQTPSHQVTQMGQEVILRCVPISNHLYFYWYRQILGQKVEFLVSFYNNEISEKSEIFDDQFSVERPDGSNFTLKIRSTKLEDSAMYFCASSEGDEETQYFGPGTRLLVL.

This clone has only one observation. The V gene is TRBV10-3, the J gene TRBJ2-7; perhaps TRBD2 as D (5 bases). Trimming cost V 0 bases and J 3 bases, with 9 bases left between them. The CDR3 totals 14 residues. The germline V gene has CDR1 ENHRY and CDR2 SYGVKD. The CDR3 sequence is CAISESRTLYEQYF. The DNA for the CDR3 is TGTGCCATCAGTGAGTCGAGGACTCTCTACGAGCAGTACTTC.

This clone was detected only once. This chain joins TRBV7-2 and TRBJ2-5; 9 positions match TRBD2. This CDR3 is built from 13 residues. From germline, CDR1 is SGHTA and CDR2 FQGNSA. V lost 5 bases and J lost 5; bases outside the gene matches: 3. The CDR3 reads CASSLSGGETQYF. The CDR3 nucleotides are TGTGCCAGCAGCCTGAGCGGGGGGGAGACCCAGTACTTC.

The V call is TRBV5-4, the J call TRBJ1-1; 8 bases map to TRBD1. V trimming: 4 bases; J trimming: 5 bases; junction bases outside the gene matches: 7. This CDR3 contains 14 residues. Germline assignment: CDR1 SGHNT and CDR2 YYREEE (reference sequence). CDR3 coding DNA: TGTGCCAGCAGCATAGACAGGGGATTGACTGAAGCTTTCTTT. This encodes CASSIDRGLTEAFF. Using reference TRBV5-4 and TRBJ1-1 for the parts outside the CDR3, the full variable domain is ETGVTQSPTHLIKTRGQQVTLRCSSQSGHNTVSWYQQALGQGPQFIFQYYREEENGRGNFPPRFSGLQFPNYSSELNVNALELDDSALYLCASSIDRGLTEAFFGQGTRLTVV.

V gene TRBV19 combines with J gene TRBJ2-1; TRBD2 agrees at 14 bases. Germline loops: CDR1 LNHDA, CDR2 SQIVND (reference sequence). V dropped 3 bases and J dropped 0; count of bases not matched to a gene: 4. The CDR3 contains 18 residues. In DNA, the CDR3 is TGTGCCAGTAGTATGGGACTAGCGGGGGCGGGCTCCTACAATGAGCAGTTCTTC. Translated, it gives CASSMGLAGAGSYNEQFF.

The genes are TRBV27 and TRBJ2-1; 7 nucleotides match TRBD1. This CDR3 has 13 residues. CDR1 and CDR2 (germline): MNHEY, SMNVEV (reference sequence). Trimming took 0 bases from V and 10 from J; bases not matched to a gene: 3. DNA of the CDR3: TGTGCCAGCAGTTTATCTGACAGGGCCGAGCAGTTCTTC. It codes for CASSLSDRAEQFF.

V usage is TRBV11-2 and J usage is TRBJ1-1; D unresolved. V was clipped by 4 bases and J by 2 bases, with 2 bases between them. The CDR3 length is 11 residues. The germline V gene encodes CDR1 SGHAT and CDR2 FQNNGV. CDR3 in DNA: TGTGCCAGCAGCTCCAACACTGAAGCTTTCTTT. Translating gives CASSSNTEAFF.

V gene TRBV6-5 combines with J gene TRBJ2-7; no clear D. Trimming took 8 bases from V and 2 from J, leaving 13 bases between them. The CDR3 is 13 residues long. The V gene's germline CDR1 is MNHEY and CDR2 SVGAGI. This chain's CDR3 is CASSPQGTYEQYF. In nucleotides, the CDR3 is TGTGCCAGCTCTCCCCAAGGCACCTACGAGCAGTACTTC.

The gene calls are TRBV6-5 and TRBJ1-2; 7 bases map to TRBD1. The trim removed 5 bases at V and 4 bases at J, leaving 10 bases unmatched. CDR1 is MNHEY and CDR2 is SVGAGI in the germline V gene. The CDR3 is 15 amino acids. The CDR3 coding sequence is TGTGCCAGCAGTCCACAGGGGTTTGCCTCCTATGGCTACACCTTC. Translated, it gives CASSPQGFASYGYTF.

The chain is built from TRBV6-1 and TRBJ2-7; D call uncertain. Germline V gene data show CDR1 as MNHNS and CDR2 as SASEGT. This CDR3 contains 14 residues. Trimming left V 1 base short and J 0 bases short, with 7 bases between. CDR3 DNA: TGTGCCAGCAGTGAAGTTGTACCCTCCTACGAGCAGTACTTC. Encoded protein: CASSEVVPSYEQYF.

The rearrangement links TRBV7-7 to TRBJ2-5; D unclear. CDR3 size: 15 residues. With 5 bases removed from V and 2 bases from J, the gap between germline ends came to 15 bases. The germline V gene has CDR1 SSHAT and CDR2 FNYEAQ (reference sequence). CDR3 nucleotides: TGTGCCAGCAGCCCAAGCCTTGACATTCAAGAGACCCAGTACTTC. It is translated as CASSPSLDIQETQYF. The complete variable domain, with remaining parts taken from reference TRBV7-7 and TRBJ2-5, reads GAGVSQSPRYKVTKRGQDVTLRCDPISSHATLYWYQQALGQGPEFLTYFNYEAQPDKSGLPSDRFSAERPEGSISTLTIQRTEQRDSAMYRCASSPSLDIQETQYFGPGTRLLVL.

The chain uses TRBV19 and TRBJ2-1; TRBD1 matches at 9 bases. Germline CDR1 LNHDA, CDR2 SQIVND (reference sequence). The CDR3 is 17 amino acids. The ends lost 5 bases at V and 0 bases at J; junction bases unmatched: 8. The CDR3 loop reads CASSPWGTGSSYNEQFF. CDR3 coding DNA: TGTGCCAGTAGTCCGTGGGGGACAGGGAGCTCCTACAATGAGCAGTTCTTC.

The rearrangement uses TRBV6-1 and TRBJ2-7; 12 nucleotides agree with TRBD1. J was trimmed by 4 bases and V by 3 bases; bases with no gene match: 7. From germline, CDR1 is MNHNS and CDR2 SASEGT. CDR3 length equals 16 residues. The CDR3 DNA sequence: TGTGCCAGCAGTGAGGGGGACAGGGGGCGTCATTACGAGCAGTACTTC. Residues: CASSEGDRGRHYEQYF.